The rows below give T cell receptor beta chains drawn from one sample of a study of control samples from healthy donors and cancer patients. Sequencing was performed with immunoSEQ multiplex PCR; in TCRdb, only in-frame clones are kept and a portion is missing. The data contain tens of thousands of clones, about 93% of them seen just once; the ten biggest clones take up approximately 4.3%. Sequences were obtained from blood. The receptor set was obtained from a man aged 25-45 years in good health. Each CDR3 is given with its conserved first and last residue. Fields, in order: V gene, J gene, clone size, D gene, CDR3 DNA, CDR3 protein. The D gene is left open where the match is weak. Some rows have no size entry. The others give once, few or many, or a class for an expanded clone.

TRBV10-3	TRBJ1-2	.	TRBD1	TGTGCCATCAGTGCCGAGGACAGGGGGCTCTATGGCTACACCTTC	CAISAEDRGLYGYTF
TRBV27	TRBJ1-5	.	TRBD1	TGTGCCAGCAGAGGGGGACAGGTGAGCAATCAGCCCCAGCATTTT	CASRGGQVSNQPQHF
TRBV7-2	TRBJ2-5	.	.	TGTGCCAGCAGCGCCGACGGGCCGGGGGAGACCCAGTACTTC	CASSADGPGETQYF
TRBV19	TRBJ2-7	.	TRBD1	TGTGCCAGTAGTGGGACAGGGGGCGCGGAACACGAGCAGTACTTC	CASSGTGGAEHEQYF
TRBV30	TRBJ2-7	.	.	TGTGCCTGGAGTGTACTAAGGGGCGGGGCGTGGAACGAGCAGTACTTC	CAWSVLRGGAWNEQYF
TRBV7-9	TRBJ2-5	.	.	TGTGCCAGCCTTTATACCGGGAGCGACCAAGAGACCCAGTACTTC	CASLYTGSDQETQYF
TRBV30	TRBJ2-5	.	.	TGTGCCTGGAGTGTGGAACGGGGGGAGACCCAGTACTTC	CAWSVERGETQYF
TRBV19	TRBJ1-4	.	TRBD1	TGTGCCAGTAGTATCGGGACAGGTGTTATCGTAAGTGAAAAACTGTTTTTT	CASSIGTGVIVSEKLFF
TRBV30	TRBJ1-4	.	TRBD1	TGTGCCTGGATCCGGGGACAGGGGAACCGAAAACTGTTTTTT	CAWIRGQGNRKLFF
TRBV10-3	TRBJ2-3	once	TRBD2	TGTGCCCACGCCGTGGGGACTAGCGGGGTGGATACGCAGTATTTT	CAHAVGTSGVDTQYF
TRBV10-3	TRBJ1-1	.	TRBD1	TGTGCCATCAGTGAAAGGACAGGGTTAAACACTGAAGCTTTCTTT	CAISERTGLNTEAFF
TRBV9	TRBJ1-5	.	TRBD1	TGTGCCAGCAGCGTATCCCCGGGACAGTATAGCAATCAGCCCCAGCATTTT	CASSVSPGQYSNQPQHF
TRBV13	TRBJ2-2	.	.	TGTGCCAGCAGCTCTCGCCGGCGATTCGCCAGGGGGGCGAACACCGGGGAGCTGTTTTTT	CASSSRRRFARGANTGELFF
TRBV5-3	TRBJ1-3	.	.	TGTGCCAGAAGTTTTGATACAGGGAGCTCTGGAAACACCATATATTTT	CARSFDTGSSGNTIYF
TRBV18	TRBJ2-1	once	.	TGTGCCAGCTCACCAAGTGACGGGATCTACAATGAGCAGTTCTTC	CASSPSDGIYNEQFF
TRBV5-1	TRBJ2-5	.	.	TGCGCCAGCAGCTTAAGGGGGGGAGAAGAGACCCAGTACTTC	CASSLRGGEETQYF
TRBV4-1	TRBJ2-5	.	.	TGCGCCAGCAGCCAAGCCCCGAGTGGGGGTTGGGAGACCCAGTACTTC	CASSQAPSGGWETQYF
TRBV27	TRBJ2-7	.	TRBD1	TGTGCCAGCAGCAGGACAGGAACCTACGAGCAGTACTTC	CASSRTGTYEQYF
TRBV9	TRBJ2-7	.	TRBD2	TGTGCCAGCAGCGGTAGCGGGATAGCGGGGTCCTACGAGCAGTACTTC	CASSGSGIAGSYEQYF
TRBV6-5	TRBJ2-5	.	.	TGTGCCAGCAGTTACTCTCAGCTATCCCAAGAGACCCAGTACTTC	CASSYSQLSQETQYF
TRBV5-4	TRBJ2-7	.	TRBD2	TGTGCCAGCAGCTCACTAGCGGGGGAGGGGTTTGGCGAGCAGTACTTC	CASSSLAGEGFGEQYF
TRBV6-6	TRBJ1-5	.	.	TGTGCCAGCACCCCCAGACGCGTAAATCAGCCCCAGCATTTT	CASTPRRVNQPQHF
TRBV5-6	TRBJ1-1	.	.	TGTGCCAGCAGGATTTGGGGGCAGAACACTGAAGCTTTCTTT	CASRIWGQNTEAFF
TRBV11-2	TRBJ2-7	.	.	TGTGCCAGCAGCCCCCTAGGTCGGGGCCCCCACGAGCAGTACTTC	CASSPLGRGPHEQYF